One sample yielded the 22 T cell receptor beta chains listed below, sequenced in a study of blood T cell repertoires in COVID-19. Produced via immunoSEQ multiplex PCR; TCRdb's table is partial and in-frame only. The sample records around 280,000 clones, around four fifths being singletons. Sequencing used peripheral blood. The receptors originated from a woman between 45 and 60 years old with active or convalescent COVID-19.

The J gene is TRBJ2-3, the V gene TRBV10-1; unclear D gene. The germline V and J ends were trimmed by 1 base and 3 bases, with 5 bases remaining between them. This CDR3 comprises 13 residues. CDR1 is WNHNN and CDR2 is SYGVQD in the germline V gene (reference sequence). CDR3 nucleotide sequence: TGCGCCAGCAGTGAGTTCCTGACAGATACGCAGTATTTT. This translates into CASSEFLTDTQYF.

The genes are TRBV11-3 and TRBJ2-2; D possibly corresponds to TRBD2 (5 bases). Germline V gene data show CDR1 as SGHNT and CDR2 as YENEEA. This CDR3 has 15 residues. Deletions cut 5 bases from V and 4 bases from J, with 14 bases between. The CDR3 DNA reads as TGTGCCAGCAGCCCCGGAGGACGCGGCACCGGGGAGCTGTTTTTT. This gives the protein CASSPGGRGTGELFF.

The J gene is TRBJ1-6, the V gene TRBV27; D is perhaps TRBD1 (5 bases). The CDR3 contains 14 residues. V lost 6 bases to trimming and J lost 7 bases, with 13 bases between them. Germline assignment: CDR1 MNHEY and CDR2 SMNVEV (reference sequence). The CDR3 protein is CASRPDSPNSPLHF. Written as DNA, the CDR3 is TGTGCCAGCAGGCCCGACAGCCCAAATTCACCCCTCCACTTT.

This sequence joins TRBV25-1 and TRBJ2-5, with 9 positions matching TRBD2. This CDR3 is 13 amino acids long. CDR1 and CDR2 (germline): MGHDK, SYGVNS. V dropped 9 bases and J dropped 5; count of bases not matched to a gene: 7. This CDR3 is CASEVAGDETQYF. The CDR3 DNA is TGTGCCAGTGAGGTAGCGGGAGACGAGACCCAGTACTTC.

The chain employs TRBV5-6 and TRBJ1-4; 8 bases align to TRBD1. The junction had 6 bases not matched to a gene; V was cut back by 6 bases and J by 8 bases. CDR3 length: 13 amino acids. CDR1 and CDR2 (germline): SGHDT, YYEEEE. CDR3 DNA: TGTGCCAGCACCCAGGGGGCTTGGGAAAAACTGTTTTTT. It yields the protein CASTQGAWEKLFF.

The genes are TRBV5-1 and TRBJ2-1; no clear D. The CDR3 runs 13 residues. The germline V gene has CDR1 SGHRS and CDR2 YFSETQ. V gave up 0 bases and J gave up 7 bases, with 8 bases separating them. The CDR3 sequence: CASSLDSLNEQFF. CDR3 sequence (DNA): TGCGCCAGCAGCTTGGACTCCCTGAATGAGCAGTTCTTC.

This chain links TRBV20-1 with TRBJ1-1; D is perhaps TRBD1 (5 bases). This CDR3 is built from 10 residues. Germline values: CDR1 DFQATT, CDR2 SNEGSKA (reference sequence). This CDR3 reads CSGGNTEAFF. CDR3 bases: TGCAGCGGGGGGAACACTGAAGCTTTCTTT.

The chain employs TRBV11-2 and TRBJ1-1, with D tentatively TRBD1 (5 bases). Germline assignment: CDR1 SGHAT and CDR2 FQNNGV. This CDR3 region has 13 residues. V dropped 5 bases and J dropped 12 bases, with 19 bases sitting between them. CDR3 amino acids: CASSPPRSQGTFF. CDR3 in DNA: TGTGCCAGCAGCCCACCTCGATCCCAGGGAACTTTCTTT. The variable domain in full, completed from reference TRBV11-2 and TRBJ1-1, reads EAGVAQSPRYKIIEKRQSVAFWCNPISGHATLYWYQQILGQGPKLLIQFQNNGVVDDSQLPKDRFSAERLKGVDSTLKIQPAKLEDSAVYLCASSPPRSQGTFFGQGTRLTVV.

This chain uses TRBV7-3 with TRBJ1-1; no definite D call. V was trimmed by 5 bases and J by 0 bases, leaving 10 bases between them. Germline V CDR1 and CDR2: SGHTA, FQGTGA. The CDR3 is 14 amino acids. CDR3 DNA sequence: TGTGCCAGCAGCCTAGGGAGCATGAACACTGAAGCTTTCTTT. Protein sequence: CASSLGSMNTEAFF.

This chain uses TRBV18 with TRBJ2-6, with 8 bases matching TRBD2. Germline V gene data show CDR1 as KGHSH and CDR2 as LQKENI. Trimming cost V 10 bases and J 0 bases; bases outside gene matches: 11. The CDR3 has 17 residues. DNA for the CDR3: TGTGCCACCCGGGAGGGAAGTGGTGACTCTGGGGCCAACGTCCTGACTTTC. It encodes CATREGSGDSGANVLTF.

This clone has more than one count but fewer than ten. V and J are TRBV5-1 and TRBJ2-7, with 7 nucleotides matching TRBD1. This CDR3 spans 15 amino acids. Germline assignment: CDR1 SGHRS and CDR2 YFSETQ. With 0 bases clipped from V and 3 bases from J, the junction kept 6 bases outside the gene matches. The CDR3 sequence is CASSLERGRIYEQYF. The CDR3 DNA reads as TGCGCCAGCAGCTTGGAGAGGGGGCGCATCTACGAGCAGTACTTC.

This clone was seen a single time. This chain links TRBV28 with TRBJ1-1; TRBD1 matches at 7 bases. Germline loops: CDR1 MDHEN, CDR2 SYDVKM. Trimming at V came to 8 bases and at J to 0 bases, leaving 6 bases not matched to a gene. The CDR3 is made up of 14 amino acids. CDR3 DNA sequence: TGTGCCAGCGATAGACAGGGTTTGAACACTGAAGCTTTCTTT. Its protein is CASDRQGLNTEAFF. Complete variable domain (other parts from reference TRBV28 and TRBJ1-1): DVKVTQSSRYLVKRTGEKVFLECVQDMDHENMFWYRQDPGLGLRLIYFSYDVKMKEKGDIPEGYSVSREKKERFSLILESASTNQTSMYLCASDRQGLNTEAFFGQGTRLTVV.

This clone has just one count. This chain connects TRBV27 to TRBJ2-2, with 9 bases matching TRBD2. V trimming: 4 bases; J trimming: 0 bases; junction bases outside the gene matches: 9. The CDR3 is 18 amino acids. Germline V gene sequence: CDR1 MNHEY, CDR2 SMNVEV (reference sequence). CDR3 in DNA: TGTGCCAGCAGTTATCGCGGGAGGGCCTTCGCGAACACCGGGGAGCTGTTTTTT. Amino acids: CASSYRGRAFANTGELFF.

The chain recombines TRBV4-1 with TRBJ2-3; 13 nucleotides agree with TRBD2. The CDR3 is 17 residues long. Losses at the gene ends were 0 bases for V and 3 bases for J; bases not matched to a gene: 3. Germline lookup yields CDR1 MGHRA and CDR2 YSYEKL. CDR3 DNA sequence: TGCGCCAGCAGCCAAGACCGGACTAGCGGGGGTACAGATACGCAGTATTTT. This gives the protein CASSQDRTSGGTDTQYF.

This chain connects TRBV10-3 to TRBJ2-7; D unresolved. This CDR3 region has 13 residues. In germline, CDR1 is ENHRY, CDR2 SYGVKD. V lost 4 bases and J 2 bases, leaving 9 bases between the germline ends. The chain's CDR3 is CAISVTVAYEQYF. CDR3 in DNA: TGTGCCATCAGTGTCACAGTTGCCTACGAGCAGTACTTC.

This clone has only one observation. This chain uses TRBV19 with TRBJ1-2, with a tentative D call TRBD1 (6 bases). The CDR3 consists of 14 residues. Trimming left V 3 bases short and J 14 bases short, with 22 bases between. Germline V gene data show CDR1 as LNHDA and CDR2 as SQIVND (reference sequence). This chain's CDR3 is CASSILGAGARSTF. The CDR3 DNA is TGTGCCAGTAGTATTTTGGGGGCAGGGGCACGTTCTACCTTC.

This clone was picked up many times. V gene TRBV5-6 combines with J gene TRBJ2-7, with a possible D match to TRBD2 (6 bases). The CDR3 has 13 amino acids. Trimming pared 1 base from V and 7 bases from J, leaving 12 bases between. Per the germline V gene, CDR1 is SGHDT and CDR2 is YYEEEE. CDR3 residues: CASSLWTAGEQYF. The CDR3 bases are TGTGCCAGCAGCTTGTGGACGGCGGGGGAGCAGTACTTC.

This chain uses TRBV5-1 with TRBJ1-1, with 7 bases identical to TRBD1. Germline V gene sequence: CDR1 SGHRS, CDR2 YFSETQ. The trim removed 7 bases at V and 3 bases at J, leaving 12 bases unmatched. The CDR3 runs to 15 residues. The CDR3 spells CASHHRGQGDTEAFF. The CDR3 DNA reads TGCGCCAGCCACCATAGGGGGCAGGGGGACACTGAAGCTTTCTTT.

The chain carries TRBV7-6 and TRBJ2-3; TRBD2 agrees at 11 bases. Trimming cost V 3 bases and J 1 base; bases outside gene matches: 9. Germline loops: CDR1 SGHVS, CDR2 FNYEAQ. The CDR3 is made up of 18 amino acids. The DNA for the CDR3 is TGTGCCAGCAGCTTTCGTCTAGCGGGAGGAGGGGGCACAGATACGCAGTATTTT. It codes for CASSFRLAGGGGTDTQYF.

The chain recombines TRBV19 with TRBJ2-7; D not certain. There are 14 residues in the CDR3. Germline CDR1 LNHDA, CDR2 SQIVND (reference sequence). The germline V and J ends were trimmed by 8 bases and 3 bases, with 17 bases remaining between them. The CDR3 reads CASSPGSRIYEQYF. The DNA of the CDR3 is TGTGCCAGTTCTCCGGGTTCGCGGATCTACGAGCAGTACTTC.

A note on this clone: One end of the junction does not line up with germline, which may come from a read error. J is TRBJ2-7 and V is TRBV10-3; the match to TRBD2 covers 10 bases. The germline V gene encodes CDR1 ENHRY and CDR2 SYGVKD. This CDR3 region has 13 residues. CDR3 nucleotide sequence: TGTGCCATCAGTGAGTCCTTCCTAGCGGGAGTTCAGTTC. This sequence encodes CAISESFLAGVQF.

The rearrangement links TRBV7-9 to TRBJ1-2; D gene ambiguous. The length of the CDR3 is 18 residues. V was shortened by 0 bases and J by 0 bases, with 17 bases between the two germline ends. Germline loops: CDR1 SEHNR, CDR2 FQNEAQ (reference sequence). The CDR3 DNA reads as TGTGCCAGCAGCTTAGCGAACGGTGCAAACTTAGCTAACTATGGCTACACCTTC. As protein: CASSLANGANLANYGYTF.